The rows below give T cell receptor beta chains drawn from one sample of a study of patients and donors after allogeneic stem cell transplantation. TCRdb reprocessed the RT-PCR reads with MiXCR, giving one entry per CDR3 protein. The data hold some 960,000 distinct CDR3 sequences, with 18% observed a single time. Sequenced: blood, either unsorted or a sorted T cell fraction (not recorded which). The receptors shown here come from a human donor who was either an allogeneic HSCT recipient or a stem cell or donor lymphocyte infusion donor (not recorded which). It is not recorded whose cells these are; they may come from a transplant donor. The CDR3 runs from the conserved cysteine through the conserved F or W. A D gene is named only where the DNA matches it firmly. Clone sizes are given selectively: once, few, many, or a class where the clone is expanded.

TRBV20-1	TRBJ1-5	once	-	TGCAGTGCTAGACAGGAGGTACCCTCTAGCAATCAGCCCCAGCATTTT	CSARQEVPSSNQPQHF
TRBV9	TRBJ2-7	-	TRBD1	TGTGCCAGCAGCTCCCTAGAGGGACAGGGGAGAACCGAGCAGTACTTC	CASSSLEGQGRTEQYF
TRBV6-1	TRBJ1-4	-	-	TGTGCCAGCGGCAGAACGATTAATGAAAAACTGTTTTTT	CASGRTINEKLFF
TRBV29-1	TRBJ2-3	-	-	TGCAGCGTTGAATGGAATGCGCAGTATTTT	CSVEWNAQYF
TRBV13	TRBJ2-5	-	TRBD2	TGTGCCAGCAGCTTTATTAGCGGGGAGGAGACCCAGTACTTC	CASSFISGEETQYF
TRBV20-1	TRBJ2-1	-	-	TGCAGTGCCACCGCCATGTCTTCCTACAATGAGCAGTTCTTC	CSATAMSSYNEQFF
TRBV7-9	TRBJ2-5	few	TRBD1	TGTGCCAGCAGCTCGTACAGGGGTTCGAAAGAGACCCAGTACTTC	CASSSYRGSKETQYF
TRBV5-1	TRBJ1-1	few	TRBD1	TGCGCCAGGCTTGTACCTCAGGGGGTCTACACTGAAGCTTTCTTT	CARLVPQGVYTEAFF
TRBV18	TRBJ1-4	-	-	TGTGCCAGCTCACGGGGAGAGGATGAAAAACTGTTTTTT	CASSRGEDEKLFF
TRBV20-1	TRBJ1-1	-	-	TGCAGTGCTAGAGCGGACAGAAACACTGAAGCTTTCTTT	CSARADRNTEAFF
TRBV12-3/TRBV12-4	TRBJ1-6	few	-	TGTGCCAGCAGTTTTGGGGGCAAGAATTCACCCCTCCACTTT	CASSFGGKNSPLHF
TRBV29-1	TRBJ1-1	-	-	TGCAGCGTTGAGGTGGCTATGAACACTGAAGCTTTCTTT	CSVEVAMNTEAFF
TRBV18	TRBJ2-2	-	TRBD2	TGTGCCAGCTCACCCCAGACTAGCGGTCCGTCGAACACCGGGGAGCTGTTTTTT	CASSPQTSGPSNTGELFF
TRBV12-5	TRBJ2-3	-	-	TGTGCTAGTGGTTTGAACACAGATACGCAGTATTTT	CASGLNTDTQYF
TRBV28	TRBJ1-1	-	TRBD1	TGTGCCAGCAGTCTGACGGGACAGGCCTTCACTGAAGCTTTCTTT	CASSLTGQAFTEAFF
TRBV25-1	TRBJ2-1	-	-	TGTGCCAGCAGTGTGATCCGGGACCGCCCTCAGGAGCAGTTCTTC	CASSVIRDRPQEQFF
TRBV5-1	TRBJ2-3	-	-	TGCGCCAGCAGCAAAGGGGACGGAGTCGCAGATACGCAGTATTTT	CASSKGDGVADTQYF
TRBV24-1	TRBJ2-3	-	TRBD1	TGTGCCACCAGTGATCGGGGGACAGGGGGCACAGATACGCAGTATTTT	CATSDRGTGGTDTQYF
TRBV4-1	TRBJ1-5	-	-	TGCGCCAGCAGCCACCTAGTGGGGGGTAGCAATCAGCCCCAGCATTTT	CASSHLVGGSNQPQHF
TRBV5-6	TRBJ2-3	many	TRBD1	TGTGCCAGCAGCTTTCCGGGACAGGGGGCAACAGATACGCAGTATTTT	CASSFPGQGATDTQYF
TRBV5-1	TRBJ2-7	-	TRBD2	TGCGCCAGCAGCGCAGGGACTAGCCCAGGGAGGTACGAGCAGTACTTC	CASSAGTSPGRYEQYF
TRBV5-6	TRBJ1-2	-	-	TGTGCCAGCAGCTTTACAGATCGCCATGGCTACACCTTC	CASSFTDRHGYTF
TRBV4-1	TRBJ1-1	few	-	TGCGCCAGCAGCCAGGAAATACAGGGAACTGAAGCTTTCTTT	CASSQEIQGTEAFF
TRBV11-1	TRBJ2-1	-	-	TGTGCCAGCAGCTCACCATCACTAACTAGGGCCTCCTACAATGAGCAGTTCTTC	CASSSPSLTRASYNEQFF
TRBV9	TRBJ2-5	few	-	TGTGCCAGCAGCCCCGGGGGACGGCAAGAGACCCAGTACTTC	CASSPGGRQETQYF
TRBV6-5	TRBJ2-3	-	-	TGTGCCAGCAGTTACAGACGACCTAGCACAGATACGCAGTATTTT	CASSYRRPSTDTQYF
TRBV5-1	TRBJ2-7	few	TRBD1	TGCGCCAGCACCCCTTCGAATAGGGGGCACGAGCAGTACTTC	CASTPSNRGHEQYF
TRBV7-2	TRBJ2-1	-	-	TGTGCCAGCAGCTTATGGGCGGGGGACAGCAATGAGCAGTTCTTC	CASSLWAGDSNEQFF
TRBV4-3	TRBJ1-2	-	-	TGCGCCAGCAGCCAAGGGGGGCCCTTGGCAGGCTCGTACTATGGCTACACCTTC	CASSQGGPLAGSYYGYTF
TRBV12-3/TRBV12-4	TRBJ1-6	-	TRBD1	TGTGCCAGCAGTTTACAGGGGGCGCAGATCGGATCACCCCTCCACTTT	CASSLQGAQIGSPLHF
TRBV20-1	TRBJ2-4	-	-	TGCAGTGCTAGTATCTTAAGCGGCAAAAACATTCAGTACTTC	CSASILSGKNIQYF
TRBV7-3	TRBJ1-1	few	-	TGTGCCAGCAGCTTAACGGGCAGGGGAAGGGGTGAAGCTTTCTTT	CASSLTGRGRGEAFF
TRBV2	TRBJ2-1	many	-	TGTGCCAGCAGCTTGAGGGGGAGTTTGCGGGAGCAGTTCTTC	CASSLRGSLREQFF
TRBV6-1	TRBJ1-1	few	-	TGTGCCAGCAGCAAACAGGGTCCTCCAATGAACACTGAAGCTTTCTTT	CASSKQGPPMNTEAFF
TRBV4-1	TRBJ1-1	-	-	TGCGCCAGCAGCCAAGTTACTGCGGGTGAGGAGGCTGAAGCTTTCTTT	CASSQVTAGEEAEAFF
TRBV5-6	TRBJ2-1	few	-	TGTGCCAGCAGCTTTACCCCCCACTACGATGAGCAGTTCTTC	CASSFTPHYDEQFF
TRBV29-1	TRBJ2-1	many	-	TGCAGCGTGGGGATAAATGAGCAGTTCTTC	CSVGINEQFF
TRBV10-3	TRBJ2-3	few	-	TGTGCCATCAGTGAGTCGCGGGGAGCAGATACGCAGTATTTT	CAISESRGADTQYF
TRBV25-1	TRBJ2-1	-	-	TGTGCCAGCAGTGCCACGGCCGGGTCCAATGAGCAGTTCTTC	CASSATAGSNEQFF
TRBV20-1	TRBJ2-5	many	TRBD2	TGCAGTGCTCCTTCCGGGTCTAGCGGCTCCGGGACCCAGTACTTC	CSAPSGSSGSGTQYF
TRBV12-3/TRBV12-4	TRBJ2-1	many	-	TGTGCCAGCAGTTTAAGGGGGGGCTCCTACAATGAGCAGTTCTTC	CASSLRGGSYNEQFF
TRBV6-1	TRBJ1-1	-	TRBD1	TGTGCCAGCAGTCAGGGGGCAGGGCGGACTGAAGCTTTCTTT	CASSQGAGRTEAFF
TRBV3-1	TRBJ1-2	few	-	TGTGCCAGCAGCCAACCGGGACAAGGAATCTATGGCTACACCTTC	CASSQPGQGIYGYTF
TRBV6-1	TRBJ2-5	-	-	TGTGCCAGCAGGCCCTGGGCGGTGGGAGAGACCCAGTACTTC	CASRPWAVGETQYF
TRBV4-2	TRBJ2-7	few	TRBD2	TGTGCCAGCAGCCAAGATTGGGAGGGACTAGCGGGAGGTCTCTACGAGCAGTACTTC	CASSQDWEGLAGGLYEQYF
TRBV7-8	TRBJ2-7	few	TRBD1	TGTGCCAGCAGCGATAGCCGGACAGGGGGCAACTACGAGCAGTACTTC	CASSDSRTGGNYEQYF
TRBV11-2	TRBJ2-5	-	TRBD2	TGTGCCAGCAGCCTTGGACTAGCGGGGGCCCCCGTGCAAGAGACCCAGTACTTC	CASSLGLAGAPVQETQYF
TRBV6-5	TRBJ2-2	few	-	TGTGCCAGCAGTTACTCGGGGGCAAGGACCGGGGAGCTGTTTTTT	CASSYSGARTGELFF
TRBV7-2	TRBJ1-2	few	-	TGTGCCAGCAGCAACACCCAAGTCGGGGGGAAGAGGTATGGCTACACCTTC	CASSNTQVGGKRYGYTF
TRBV3-1	TRBJ1-1	few	TRBD1	TGTGCCAGCAGCCAAGGGACAGGGGAAGGGACTGAAGCTTTCTTT	CASSQGTGEGTEAFF